The text below deals with one T cell receptor (beta chain). The sample belongs to a study of T-cell reconstitution after alpha-beta-depleted transplantation in children. Unique molecular identifiers featured in how the TCRbeta library was prepared. One entry per CDR3 protein results from TCRdb running MiXCR on the PCR reads. The sample shows 450,000 to 700,000 distinct CDR3 sequences, 25% to 30% of them seen only once. The length of the CDR3 is 12 residues. From germline, CDR1 is DFQATT and CDR2 SNEGSKA (reference sequence). Trimming left V 3 bases short and J 4 bases short, with 6 bases between. The gene calls are TRBV20-1 and TRBJ1-4; D is unclear. Sequenced here: PBMCs, sampled before TCRalphabeta/CD19-depleted stem cell transplant. The clonotype was recovered from a boy in the first two years of life with Wiskott-Aldrich syndrome, due to receive a stem cell transplant. The DNA for the CDR3 is TGCAGTGCTAGCCCCCTTAATGAAAAACTGTTTTTT. Amino acids: CSASPLNEKLFF.